What follows is one T cell receptor beta chain and its context. In the source study's methods: Estimates of nucleated cell counts were drawn from the amplification of reference gene primers. Using immunoSEQ multiplex PCR, the repertoire was profiled, and TCRdb retains in-frame clones only, with some absent. V and J calls and clone size are given by that table; D and trimming were obtained from the DNA. The sample contains fewer than 200,000 clones, about 85% of which appear only once. This sample stems from a study of blood T cell repertoires in COVID-19. At the level of the study: Acute-phase and convalescent COVID-19 samples originated in the United States, Italy and Spain. PBMCs, B-cell-depleted T cells, or T cells were the source of the cDNA or gDNA that made up the material.

V was pared by 5 bases and J by 8 bases, with 6 bases of the junction left unmatched. CDR1 MGHDK and CDR2 SYGVNS come from the germline V gene. The CDR3 totals 13 residues. The sequenced sample consisted of peripheral blood. The receptor comes from a man in his fifties or sixties who had recovered from COVID-19. The gene calls are TRBV25-1 and TRBJ1-2; 9 positions match TRBD1. The DNA of the CDR3 is TGTGCCAGCAGTCTTTGGACAGGGGAGGGCTACACCTTC. Its translation: CASSLWTGEGYTF.